Given below is one T cell receptor (beta chain) in context. A few counts support this clonotype. It lacks a known antigen. Base qualities are missing; no much larger clone stands one base away. The receptor library was made with 5' RACE. Sequencing took place on an Illumina HiSeq 2500. A second PCR of about 6 to 12 cycles was performed with a sample-barcoded 5' primer and a J-beta primer mix. A unique molecular identifier was introduced onto each TCR beta cDNA molecule by a template-switch 5' adaptor carrying 12 random nucleotides. Each sample yielded at least 2.5 million CDR3-containing paired-end reads. First-strand cDNA synthesis was performed from all RNA using the Mint cDNA synthesis kit, with priming by a TRBC-specific oligonucleotide. Following uracil-DNA glycosylase treatment, a first 18-cycle PCR with universal primers M1SS and BC2_uni_R was performed on all cDNA. The authors' pipeline ran thus. For normalization, 1 million high-quality reads were randomly selected from each sample, with every read carrying a distinct molecular identifier. Reads sharing molecular identifiers were discarded rather than binned into consensus sequences. CDR3 identification, clonotype clustering and error correction used MiTCR with a Q25 quality threshold and the strictest error-elimination algorithm. A nonparametric unseen species model using Euler transformation provided a lower-bound estimate of total TCR beta diversity. TCRdb reprocessing: public reads trimmed at Q25 with fastp, clones called with MiXCR, in-frame beta chains kept. Entries that share a CDR3 protein sequence are merged under the most common genes and DNA. The V and J calls and clone size are TCRdb's, not the authors'. The sample table holds some 1.6 million distinct CDR3 sequences, of which about 31% were seen once. The ten largest make up about 11% of the sample.

This entry comes from a study of blood T cells in healthy people across ages (dated by TCRdb to the mid-2010s). About the full investigation: In model experiments, template switching captured roughly one uniquely barcoded TCR beta cDNA molecule for every two T cells. For two donors (one aged 18 to 30 and one aged 80 or older), the study analyzed two additional independent replicas of 1 million unique cDNA reads from the same blood draw. Using deep sequencing normalized with unique cDNA molecular identifiers, the study measured how TCR beta repertoire diversity changes with age. To avoid experimental bias, donors of different ages were spread randomly across the sequencing lanes. The donors were divided into four age groups: young (average roughly 15 years), middle-aged (about 39), aged (approximately 62) and long-lived (about 79). Study-wide conclusions, independent of this receptor: Observed TCR beta diversity per million T cells fell roughly linearly with age, and a significant reduction was already apparent by age roughly 41. Estimates of total diversity from one million sequenced T cells were regarded as lower bounds and underestimates. Because the CMV infection status of the donors was unknown, age-related changes in expanded clonotypes may potentially have been confounded. Compared with the aged group, the long-lived group had more naive CD4+ T cells, fewer expanded clones and increased TCR diversity, suggesting age selection. Conclusive comparison of naive and antigen-experienced compartments was prevented by the profiling of bulk unsorted PBMCs. A strong correlation was found between observed TCR beta diversity and the percentage of naive T cells measured by flow cytometry.

Trimming at the junction amounts to 10 bases on V and 10 bases on J, and the germline ends lie 15 bases apart. The CDR3 measures 11 amino acids from cysteine to phenylalanine. Solely the CDR3 DNA is kept, with 33 bases framed from the first base. Reading the germline V gene gives CDR1 SNHLY and CDR2 FYNNEI. The donors were roughly 38 Caucasian individuals from Russia, aged roughly 6 to 100 years, who were systemically healthy. About 9.1 milliliters of peripheral blood were collected from each donor into EDTA-treated Vacutainer tubes. PBMCs were isolated by Ficoll-Paque density-gradient centrifugation, with at least 7 million obtained per sample. Trizol reagent was used to extract total RNA from PBMCs, with at least 5.5 micrograms per sample. The percentages of naive CD45RAhigh/CD27high T cells were determined by flow cytometry on a PBMC aliquot from every donor.

The receptor was isolated from a woman in her 30s in good health. The sample consisted of blood. The receptor chain draws on TRBV2 and TRBJ2-3, with a weak D call of TRBD1 (5 bases match). The nucleotides are TGTGCCACCTACCACAGGCAGCCGCAGTATTTT. It encodes CATYHRQPQYF.